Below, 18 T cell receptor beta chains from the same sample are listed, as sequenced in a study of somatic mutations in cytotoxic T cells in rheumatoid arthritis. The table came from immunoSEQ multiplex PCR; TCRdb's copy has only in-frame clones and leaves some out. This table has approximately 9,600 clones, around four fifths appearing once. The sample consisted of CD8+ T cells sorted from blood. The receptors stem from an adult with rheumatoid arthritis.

The CDR3 DNA sequence: TGCGCCAGCAGCCAAGGGGATGCGACTGAAGCTTTCTTT. Its translation: CASSQGDATEAFF. The chain carries TRBV4-1 and TRBJ1-1; D is undetermined. Germline V gene lookup returns CDR1 MGHRA and CDR2 YSYEKL. The CDR3 is made up of 13 amino acids. V lost 1 base and J lost 5, with 8 bases in between.

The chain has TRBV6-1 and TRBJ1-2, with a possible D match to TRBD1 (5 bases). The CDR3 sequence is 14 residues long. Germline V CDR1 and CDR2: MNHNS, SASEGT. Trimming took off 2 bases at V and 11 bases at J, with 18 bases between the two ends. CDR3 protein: CASSEPGPSDYYTF. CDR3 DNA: TGTGCCAGCAGTGAACCGGGACCAAGCGACTATTACACCTTC.

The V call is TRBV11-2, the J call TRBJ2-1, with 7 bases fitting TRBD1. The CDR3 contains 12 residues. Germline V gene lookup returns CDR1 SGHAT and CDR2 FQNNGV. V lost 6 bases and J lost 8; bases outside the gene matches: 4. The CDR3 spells CASSLTGDEQFF. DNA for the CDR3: TGTGCCAGCAGTCTCACAGGGGATGAGCAGTTCTTC.

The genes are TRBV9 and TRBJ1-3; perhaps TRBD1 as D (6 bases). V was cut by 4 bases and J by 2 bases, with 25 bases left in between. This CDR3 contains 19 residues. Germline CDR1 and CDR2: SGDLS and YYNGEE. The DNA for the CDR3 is TGTGCCAGCAGCCCAATGAAACCGGGACACCCAATTCCTGGAAACACCATATATTTT. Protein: CASSPMKPGHPIPGNTIYF.

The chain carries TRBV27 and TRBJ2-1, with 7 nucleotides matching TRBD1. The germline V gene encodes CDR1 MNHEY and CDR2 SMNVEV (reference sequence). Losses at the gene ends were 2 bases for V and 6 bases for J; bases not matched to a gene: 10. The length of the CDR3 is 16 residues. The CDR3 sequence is CASSLGYRGFSNEQFF. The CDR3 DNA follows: TGTGCCAGCAGTTTAGGGTACAGGGGTTTTTCCAATGAGCAGTTCTTC.

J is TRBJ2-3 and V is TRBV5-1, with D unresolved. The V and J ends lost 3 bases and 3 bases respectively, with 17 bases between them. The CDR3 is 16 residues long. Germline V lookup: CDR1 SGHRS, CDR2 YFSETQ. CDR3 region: CASSSTPKDMTDTQYF. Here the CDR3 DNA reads TGCGCCAGCAGCTCCACCCCGAAGGATATGACAGATACGCAGTATTTT.

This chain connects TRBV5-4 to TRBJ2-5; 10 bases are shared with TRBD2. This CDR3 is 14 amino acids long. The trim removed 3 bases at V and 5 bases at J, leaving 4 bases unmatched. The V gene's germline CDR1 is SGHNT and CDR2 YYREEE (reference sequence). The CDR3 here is CASSWTSGRETQYF. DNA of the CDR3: TGTGCCAGCAGCTGGACTAGCGGAAGGGAGACCCAGTACTTC.

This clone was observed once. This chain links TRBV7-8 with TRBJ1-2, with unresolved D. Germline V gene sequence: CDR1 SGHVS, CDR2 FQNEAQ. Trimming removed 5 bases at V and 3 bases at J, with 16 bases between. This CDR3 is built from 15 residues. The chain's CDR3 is CASSLGPVPDYGYTF. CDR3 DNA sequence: TGTGCCAGCAGCCTCGGGCCAGTCCCGGACTATGGCTACACCTTC.

The CDR3 loop is CASSPAGERNQPQHF. The CDR3 nucleotides read TGCGCCAGCAGCCCGGCGGGGGAACGCAATCAGCCCCAGCATTTT. V and J are TRBV5-1 and TRBJ1-5; possibly TRBD1 for D (5 bases). CDR3 length: 15 amino acids. Trimming stripped 4 bases from V and 2 bases from J, with 13 bases between. From germline, CDR1 is SGHRS and CDR2 YFSETQ.

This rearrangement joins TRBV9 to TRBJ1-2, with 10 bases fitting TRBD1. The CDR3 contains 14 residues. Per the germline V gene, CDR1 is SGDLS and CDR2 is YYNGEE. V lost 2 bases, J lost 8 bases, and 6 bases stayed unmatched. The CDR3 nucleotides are TGTGCCAGCAGCGTGACAGGGGGCGCGAGGGGCTACACCTTC. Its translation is CASSVTGGARGYTF.

The CDR3 bases are TGTGCCAGCAGTTTATCATCCTTTAACGAGCAGTACTTC. This gives the protein CASSLSSFNEQYF. V gene TRBV27 combines with J gene TRBJ2-7; D uncertain. Trimming took off 0 bases at V and 5 bases at J, with 8 bases between the two ends. Germline CDR1 reads MNHEY; CDR2 reads SMNVEV (reference sequence). The CDR3 has 13 residues.

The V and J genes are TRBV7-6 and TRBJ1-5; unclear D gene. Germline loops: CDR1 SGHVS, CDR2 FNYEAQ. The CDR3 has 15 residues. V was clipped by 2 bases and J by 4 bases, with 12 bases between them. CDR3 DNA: TGTGCCAGCAGCTTAATGCCGGCAGCAAATCAGCCCCAGCATTTT. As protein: CASSLMPAANQPQHF.

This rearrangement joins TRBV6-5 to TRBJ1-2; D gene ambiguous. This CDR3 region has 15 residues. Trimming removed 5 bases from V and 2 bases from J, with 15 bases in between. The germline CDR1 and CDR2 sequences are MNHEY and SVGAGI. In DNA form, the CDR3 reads TGTGCCAGCAGTGCGGACCGGTACAGAAACTATGGCTACACCTTC. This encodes CASSADRYRNYGYTF.

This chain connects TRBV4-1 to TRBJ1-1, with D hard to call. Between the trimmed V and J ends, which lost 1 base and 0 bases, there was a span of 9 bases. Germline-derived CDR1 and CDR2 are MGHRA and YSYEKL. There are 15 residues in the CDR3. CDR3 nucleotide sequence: TGCGCCAGCAGCCAAGTATCGCAGGTGAACACTGAAGCTTTCTTT. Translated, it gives CASSQVSQVNTEAFF.

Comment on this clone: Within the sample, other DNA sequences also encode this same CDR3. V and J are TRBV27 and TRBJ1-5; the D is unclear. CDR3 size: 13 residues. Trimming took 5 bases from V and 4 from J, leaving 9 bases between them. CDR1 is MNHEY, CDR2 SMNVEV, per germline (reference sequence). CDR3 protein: CASSPHSNQPQHF. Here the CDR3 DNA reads TGTGCCAGCAGTCCTCATAGTAATCAGCCCCAGCATTTT.

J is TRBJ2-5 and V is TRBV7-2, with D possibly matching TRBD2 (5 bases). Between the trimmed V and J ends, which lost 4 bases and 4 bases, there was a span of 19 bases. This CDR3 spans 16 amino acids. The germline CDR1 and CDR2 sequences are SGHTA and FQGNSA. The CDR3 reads CASSSTPGSLGETQYF. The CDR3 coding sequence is TGTGCCAGCAGCTCCACGCCGGGGTCCCTGGGAGAGACCCAGTACTTC.

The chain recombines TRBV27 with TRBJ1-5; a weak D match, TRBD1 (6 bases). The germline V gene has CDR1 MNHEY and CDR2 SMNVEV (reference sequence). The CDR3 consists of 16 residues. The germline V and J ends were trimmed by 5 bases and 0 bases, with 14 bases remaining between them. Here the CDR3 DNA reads TGTGCCAGCAGTGGGGGGCCCCACTATAGCAATCAGCCCCAGCATTTT. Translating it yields CASSGGPHYSNQPQHF.

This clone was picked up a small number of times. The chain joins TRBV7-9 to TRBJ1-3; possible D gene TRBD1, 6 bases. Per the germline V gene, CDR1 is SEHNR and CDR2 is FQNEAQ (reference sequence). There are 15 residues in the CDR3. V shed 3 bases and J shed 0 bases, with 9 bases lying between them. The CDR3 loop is CASSFGQISGNTIYF. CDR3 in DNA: TGTGCCAGCAGCTTTGGACAGATCTCTGGAAACACCATATATTTT.